A selection of T cell receptor beta chains follows, all from one sample in a study of response to subunit inactivated influenza vaccine. TCRdb itself ran the RT-PCR reads through MiXCR, one entry per CDR3 protein. In the table there are around 750,000 distinct CDR3 sequences, 21% of which are singletons. The material was PBMCs from blood, obtained less than 6 days after vaccination. The receptor set was obtained from a man over 45 who received an inactivated influenza vaccine. The CDR3 runs from the conserved cysteine through the conserved F or W. The order of the fields is D gene, clone size, V gene, J gene, CDR3 DNA, CDR3 protein. D genes are given only for firm matches. The size entry is marked missing in some rows and otherwise reads once, few, many or a size class.

d_call: -; clone_size: few; v_call: TRBV29-1; j_call: TRBJ2-7; cdr3_nt: TGCAGCGTTACAACACATCAGAGCTCCTACGAGCAGTACTTC; cdr3_aa: CSVTTHQSSYEQYF
d_call: TRBD2; clone_size: few; v_call: TRBV5-1; j_call: TRBJ2-3; cdr3_nt: TGCGCCAGCAGCCCAGGACTAGCGGGATTTGGAGATACGCAGTATTTT; cdr3_aa: CASSPGLAGFGDTQYF
d_call: TRBD1; clone_size: few; v_call: TRBV6-1; j_call: TRBJ2-7; cdr3_nt: TGTGCCAGCAGGAAGGAGACAGGGGGCGAGCAGTACTTC; cdr3_aa: CASRKETGGEQYF
d_call: -; clone_size: -; v_call: TRBV12-3/TRBV12-4; j_call: TRBJ1-1; cdr3_nt: TGTGCCAGCAGTTTATCCCGGGGCCTCACTGAAGCTTTCTTT; cdr3_aa: CASSLSRGLTEAFF
d_call: -; clone_size: many; v_call: TRBV20-1; j_call: TRBJ2-7; cdr3_nt: TGCAGTGCTAGGGCTTCCCTCGAGCAGTACTTC; cdr3_aa: CSARASLEQYF
d_call: TRBD2; clone_size: few; v_call: TRBV20-1; j_call: TRBJ2-1; cdr3_nt: TGCAGTGCTAGTATAGCGGGGCGCTCCTACAATGAGCAGTTCTTC; cdr3_aa: CSASIAGRSYNEQFF
d_call: -; clone_size: few; v_call: TRBV7-9; j_call: TRBJ2-5; cdr3_nt: TGTGCCAGCAGCTTAGCCGCCGGTTGGCGATCTCAAGAGACCCAGTACTTC; cdr3_aa: CASSLAAGWRSQETQYF
d_call: TRBD2; clone_size: few; v_call: TRBV6-5; j_call: TRBJ2-3; cdr3_nt: TGTGCCAGCAGTTACCCGCAGCGGGGGGGCGCGGTAGATACGCAGTATTTT; cdr3_aa: CASSYPQRGGAVDTQYF
d_call: TRBD2; clone_size: few; v_call: TRBV5-1; j_call: TRBJ2-1; cdr3_nt: TGCGCCAGCAGCTCCATGACTAGCAGGAATGAGCAGTTCTTC; cdr3_aa: CASSSMTSRNEQFF
d_call: -; clone_size: -; v_call: TRBV4-3; j_call: TRBJ1-2; cdr3_nt: TGCGCCAGCAGCCAAGACAGGCTTTCTTTTAACTATGGCTACACCTTC; cdr3_aa: CASSQDRLSFNYGYTF
d_call: -; clone_size: few; v_call: TRBV3-1; j_call: TRBJ2-3; cdr3_nt: TGTGCCAGCAGCCAAGATCTTCTTGGGGCCACCACAGATACGCAGTATTTT; cdr3_aa: CASSQDLLGATTDTQYF
d_call: -; clone_size: -; v_call: TRBV11-2; j_call: TRBJ2-7; cdr3_nt: TGTGCCAGCACCCGTTGGGGGGCTCCCTACGAGCAGTACTTC; cdr3_aa: CASTRWGAPYEQYF
d_call: TRBD1; clone_size: -; v_call: TRBV20-1; j_call: TRBJ2-7; cdr3_nt: TGCAGTGCTAGAGACATTTTTGGGACAGTCTCCTACGAGCAGTACTTC; cdr3_aa: CSARDIFGTVSYEQYF
d_call: TRBD2; clone_size: -; v_call: TRBV11-2; j_call: TRBJ2-7; cdr3_nt: TGTGCCAGCAGCGCCCCCGGGTACAGGAGACTAGCAACTACCTACGAGCAGTACTTC; cdr3_aa: CASSAPGYRRLATTYEQYF
d_call: TRBD2; clone_size: -; v_call: TRBV7-3; j_call: TRBJ2-1; cdr3_nt: TGTGCCAGCAGCTGGGGAGGGTTGGGACTAGCGTACAATGAGCAGTTCTTC; cdr3_aa: CASSWGGLGLAYNEQFF
d_call: -; clone_size: -; v_call: TRBV7-9; j_call: TRBJ2-5; cdr3_nt: TGTGCCAGCAGCTGGGGCCGGGGAAGCGAGACCCAGTACTTC; cdr3_aa: CASSWGRGSETQYF
d_call: -; clone_size: -; v_call: TRBV24-1; j_call: TRBJ2-1; cdr3_nt: TGTGCCACCAGTGACCCGGTGGACAATGAGCAGTTCTTC; cdr3_aa: CATSDPVDNEQFF
d_call: TRBD1; clone_size: few; v_call: TRBV6-2/TRBV6-3; j_call: TRBJ2-3; cdr3_nt: TGTGCCAGCAGTTACCCGGTAGGGACAGGGGATCGACTAGGCACAGATACGCAGTATTTT; cdr3_aa: CASSYPVGTGDRLGTDTQYF
d_call: -; clone_size: few; v_call: TRBV24-1; j_call: TRBJ2-1; cdr3_nt: TGTGCCACCAGTGGCATGGGCGGGATCGGGCAGTTCTTC; cdr3_aa: CATSGMGGIGQFF
d_call: -; clone_size: -; v_call: TRBV4-1; j_call: TRBJ1-2; cdr3_nt: TGCGCCAGCAGCCAAGAAGCGGCCCCAAAGGAATTAGGCTACACCTTC; cdr3_aa: CASSQEAAPKELGYTF
d_call: TRBD1; clone_size: many; v_call: TRBV6-5; j_call: TRBJ2-7; cdr3_nt: TGTGCCAGCAGTTACCGGGACAGGTACTACGAGCAGTACTTC; cdr3_aa: CASSYRDRYYEQYF
d_call: TRBD1; clone_size: -; v_call: TRBV12-3/TRBV12-4; j_call: TRBJ1-2; cdr3_nt: TGTGCCAGCAGTCCCCCGGGACAGGGAGGCGGCTACACCTTC; cdr3_aa: CASSPPGQGGGYTF
d_call: TRBD1; clone_size: -; v_call: TRBV6-2/TRBV6-3; j_call: TRBJ2-7; cdr3_nt: TGTGCCAGCAATGACGCCGGACAGGGGGCCTACGAGCAGTACTTC; cdr3_aa: CASNDAGQGAYEQYF
d_call: TRBD2; clone_size: -; v_call: TRBV7-9; j_call: TRBJ2-5; cdr3_nt: TGTGCCAGCAGCCCCCCGCTGCGGGAGGGTGAGACCCAGTACTTC; cdr3_aa: CASSPPLREGETQYF
d_call: -; clone_size: many; v_call: TRBV5-5; j_call: TRBJ1-1; cdr3_nt: TGTGCCAGCAGCGCCTTGGTGTCGCGGACTGAAGCTTTCTTT; cdr3_aa: CASSALVSRTEAFF
d_call: -; clone_size: -; v_call: TRBV24-1; j_call: TRBJ1-2; cdr3_nt: TGTGCCACCAGCGGCGGGGACACCGATGGCTACACCTTC; cdr3_aa: CATSGGDTDGYTF
d_call: -; clone_size: few; v_call: TRBV3-1; j_call: TRBJ1-3; cdr3_nt: TGTGCCAGCAGCCAGACAGAGGGAAACACCATATATTTT; cdr3_aa: CASSQTEGNTIYF